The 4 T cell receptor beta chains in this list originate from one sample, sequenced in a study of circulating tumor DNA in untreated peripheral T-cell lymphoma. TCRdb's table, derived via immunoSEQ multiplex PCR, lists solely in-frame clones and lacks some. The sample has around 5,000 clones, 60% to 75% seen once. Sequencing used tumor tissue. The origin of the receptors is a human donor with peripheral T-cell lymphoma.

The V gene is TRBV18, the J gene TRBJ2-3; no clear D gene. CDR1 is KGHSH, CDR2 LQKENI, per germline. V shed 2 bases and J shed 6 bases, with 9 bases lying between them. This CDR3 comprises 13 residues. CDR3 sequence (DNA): TGTGCCAGCTCACCATCGTATGAGGATACGCAGTATTTT. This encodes CASSPSYEDTQYF.

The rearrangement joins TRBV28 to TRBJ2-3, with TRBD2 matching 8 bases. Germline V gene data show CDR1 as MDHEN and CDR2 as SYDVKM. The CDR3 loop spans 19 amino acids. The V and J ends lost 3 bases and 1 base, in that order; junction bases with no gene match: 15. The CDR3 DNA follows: TGTGCCAGCAGTTTCGGGAATTGGGGTCGGACTAGCCGCACAGATACGCAGTATTTT. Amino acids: CASSFGNWGRTSRTDTQYF.

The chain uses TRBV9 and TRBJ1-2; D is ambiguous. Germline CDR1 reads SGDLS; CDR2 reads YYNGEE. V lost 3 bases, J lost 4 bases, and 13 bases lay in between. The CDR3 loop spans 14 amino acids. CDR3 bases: TGTGCCAGCAGCGGTTTGCGGTCCCTCTATGGCTACACCTTC. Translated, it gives CASSGLRSLYGYTF.

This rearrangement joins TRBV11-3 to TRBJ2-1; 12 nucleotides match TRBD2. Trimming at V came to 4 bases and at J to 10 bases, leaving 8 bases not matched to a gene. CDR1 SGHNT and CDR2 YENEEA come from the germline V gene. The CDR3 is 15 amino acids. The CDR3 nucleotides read TGTGCCAGCAGCTCTAGACTAGCGGGAGAGAGGGAGCAGTTCTTC. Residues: CASSSRLAGEREQFF.